This TCR beta chain was identified during a study of early T cells in non-severe SARS-CoV-2 infection. General study points: VDJdb matching, biased toward anti-spike CD8 responses, missed private and CD4 specificities.

CDR3 length: 14 amino acids. The germline V gene has CDR1 LNHDA and CDR2 SQIVND (reference sequence). The V end was cut by 5 bases, the J end by 2 bases, with 10 bases between. This clonotype was found a few times. No antigen is known for it. TCRdb ran MiXCR on the 5' RACE reads and lists one entry per CDR3 protein. This sample has about 61,000 distinct CDR3 sequences, with around 12% found just once. This TCR was sampled from an adult who was a healthcare worker with PCR-confirmed SARS-CoV-2 infection or an uninfected control (not recorded which). The donor label of this sample is uncertain. The starting material was whole blood, obtained at baseline. The V and J genes are TRBV19 and TRBJ1-5, with D hard to call. In DNA, the CDR3 is TGTGCCAGTAGTTCTGATGGTGGCAATCAGCCCCAGCATTTT. Translating it yields CASSSDGGNQPQHF.